This paragraph reports one TCR beta chain. What it binds is not known. Germline loops: CDR1 SGDLS, CDR2 YYNGEE. This CDR3 contains 18 residues. Trimming left V 3 bases short and J 5 bases short, with 26 bases between. In each case, RNA was isolated and then reverse transcribed into cDNA as the sequencing template. Profiling relied on immunoSEQ multiplex PCR, and the TCRdb table lists in-frame clones only, not all of them. The table has some 150,000 clones, about 67% seen once. This sample stems from a study of CD8+ T cells in alopecia areata. Lesional scalp punch biopsies and peripheral blood came from alopecia areata patients. Sorting from PBMCs produced CD4+ and CD8+ T cells. Overall study findings and caveats: Scalp samples also yield sequences of resident alphabeta T cells from normal skin.

V usage is TRBV9 and J usage is TRBJ2-5; D could derive from TRBD1 or TRBD2 (6 bases each). The receptor's source is a human donor with alopecia areata. Sequences were derived from CD8+ T cells sorted from blood, sampled at week 0. CDR3 residues: CASSANPYRQARGETQYF. CDR3 bases: TGTGCCAGCAGCGCCAACCCCTATCGACAGGCCCGGGGGGAGACCCAGTACTTC.